Following are 12 T cell receptor beta chains from one sample sequenced in a study of blood T cells in healthy people across ages. Primed by a sample-barcoded 5' primer and a J-beta primer mix, a second PCR proceeded for about 6 to 12 cycles. TCRdb itself ran the 5' RACE reads through MiXCR, one entry per CDR3 protein. The sample yields fewer than 1,000,000 distinct CDR3 sequences, under 55% seen once. Sequencing was done on a sample of blood. The receptor source for this set is a man in his sixties in good health.

This clonotype is a singleton in its sample. V and J are TRBV24-1 and TRBJ1-2; 7 bases are shared with TRBD1. The CDR3 has 14 amino acids. CDR1 and CDR2 from the germline V gene are KGHDR and SFDVKD. V dropped 4 bases and J dropped 8; count of bases not matched to a gene: 9. The CDR3 DNA follows: TGTGCCACCAGTGACTATGGGACAGTAGGCGGCTACACCTTC. It codes for CATSDYGTVGGYTF.

CDR3 region: CASSQGEAPNYGYTF. The CDR3 coding sequence is TGCGCCAGCAGCCAAGGCGAGGCCCCTAACTATGGCTACACCTTC. J is TRBJ1-2 and V is TRBV4-3, with D uncertain. Germline V lookup: CDR1 LGHNA, CDR2 YSLEER. Trimming pared 1 base from V and 0 bases from J, leaving 9 bases between. This CDR3 has 15 residues.

J is TRBJ2-7 and V is TRBV9; D may be TRBD1 (6 bases). The length of the CDR3 is 14 residues. The V end was cut by 3 bases, the J end by 2 bases, with 12 bases between. The germline V gene has CDR1 SGDLS and CDR2 YYNGEE. This CDR3 is CASSAGDTTYEQYF. In nucleotides, the CDR3 is TGTGCCAGCAGCGCAGGGGACACCACCTACGAGCAGTACTTC.

The rearrangement uses TRBV20-1 and TRBJ2-5; D unclear. Near its end, the DNA agrees better with TRBJ2-7, so the J call may be wrong. The length of the CDR3 is 13 residues. Germline loops: CDR1 DFQATT, CDR2 SNEGSKA (reference sequence). For the CDR3, the DNA is TGCAGTGCTAGAGAGGTCCCCTACTACGAGCAGTACTTC. Its translation is CSAREVPYYEQYF.

The rearrangement uses TRBV3-1 and TRBJ2-2; the D is unclear. Germline V gives CDR1 LGHDT, CDR2 YNNKEL (reference sequence). The CDR3 runs to 15 residues. The ends were cut back, 6 bases at V and 4 bases at J, with 15 bases in the middle. The chain's CDR3 is CASSLGHASTGELFF. CDR3 in DNA: TGTGCCAGCAGTCTGGGCCATGCGAGCACCGGGGAGCTGTTTTTT.

This clonotype was counted only a few times. V and J are TRBV20-1 and TRBJ2-3; TRBD2 matches 13 bases. This CDR3 comprises 15 residues. CDR1 and CDR2 (germline): DFQATT, SNEGSKA (reference sequence). Trimming cost V 6 bases and J 4 bases; bases outside gene matches: 7. DNA for the CDR3: TGCAGTGCCACCCGGGGACTAGCGGGATCAGATACGCAGTATTTT. As protein: CSATRGLAGSDTQYF.

The chain couples TRBV20-1 to TRBJ2-7, with D hard to call. Germline lookup yields CDR1 DFQATT and CDR2 SNEGSKA (reference sequence). The CDR3 has 14 residues. The germline V and J ends were trimmed by 3 bases and 3 bases, with 15 bases remaining between them. In DNA, the CDR3 is TGCAGTGCTAGTCAGGATAGTAGGGTCTACGAGCAGTACTTC. This encodes CSASQDSRVYEQYF.

This clonotype is a singleton in its sample. A read error is possible here, since a much larger clone lies one base away. This sequence joins TRBV12-3 or TRBV12-4 and TRBJ2-7; 7 nucleotides agree with TRBD1. The DNA end is more similar to TRBJ2-5, so the J call may be wrong. The CDR3 has 13 amino acids. In DNA, the CDR3 is TGTGCCAGCAGTTCGGGACAGCGAGAGACCCAGTACTTC. Residues: CASSSGQRETQYF.

The sample holds a few counts of this clonotype. The chain recombines TRBV12-3 or TRBV12-4 with TRBJ2-6; D gene uncertain. This CDR3 is 15 amino acids long. Trimming removed 4 bases at V and 0 bases at J, with 7 bases between. The CDR3 coding sequence is TGTGCCAGCAGTTCCCACACCTCTGGGGCCAACGTCCTGACTTTC. Translating it yields CASSSHTSGANVLTF.

The chain links TRBV7-2 to TRBJ2-1; 9 nucleotides match TRBD2. There are 13 residues in the CDR3. CDR1 and CDR2 from the germline V gene are SGHTA and FQGNSA. J gave up 8 bases and V 8 bases, and 7 bases lay outside the gene matches. CDR3 nucleotides: TGTGCCAGCTTTAGGGAGCGGGGGGATGAGCAGTTCTTC. It specifies CASFRERGDEQFF.

This clonotype has a count of ten or more. The CDR3 nucleotides are TGTGCCAGCAGTCAAGGGGCCTCTGGGGCCAACGTCCTGACTTTC. Encoded protein: CASSQGASGANVLTF. The rearrangement links TRBV7-2 to TRBJ2-6, with TRBD1 as a possible D gene (5 bases). The germline CDR1 and CDR2 sequences are SGHTA and FQGNSA. CDR3 length equals 15 residues. Trimming removed 6 bases at V and 0 bases at J, with 9 bases between.

This clonotype was seen repeatedly, ten times or more. DNA for the CDR3: TGTGCCAGCAGCGAACGACAGGGGAGCTATGGCTACACCTTC. It codes for CASSERQGSYGYTF. The chain carries TRBV13 and TRBJ1-2, with 8 bases matching TRBD1. Per the germline V gene, CDR1 is PRHDT and CDR2 is FYEKMQ (reference sequence). The V segment lost 5 bases and the J segment 4 bases; nucleotides outside the gene matches: 6. The length of the CDR3 is 14 residues.